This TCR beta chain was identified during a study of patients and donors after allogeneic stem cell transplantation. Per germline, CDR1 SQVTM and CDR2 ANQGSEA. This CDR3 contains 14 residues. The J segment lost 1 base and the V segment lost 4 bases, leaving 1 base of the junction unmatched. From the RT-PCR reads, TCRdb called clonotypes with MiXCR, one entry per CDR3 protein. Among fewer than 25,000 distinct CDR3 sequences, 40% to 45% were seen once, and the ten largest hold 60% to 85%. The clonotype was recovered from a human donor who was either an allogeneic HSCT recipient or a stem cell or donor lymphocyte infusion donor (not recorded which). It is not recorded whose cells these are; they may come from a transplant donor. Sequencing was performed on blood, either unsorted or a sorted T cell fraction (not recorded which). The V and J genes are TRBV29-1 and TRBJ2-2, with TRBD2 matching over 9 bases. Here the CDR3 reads CSVGLAVNTGELFF. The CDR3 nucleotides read TGCAGCGTTGGACTAGCGGTGAACACCGGGGAGCTGTTTTTT.